The 3 T cell receptor beta chains below all came from one sample that was sequenced in a study of shared clonotypes between healthy human individuals. Profiling relied on immunoSEQ multiplex PCR, and the TCRdb table lists in-frame clones only, not all of them. This sample carries about 2.4 million clones, approximately 94% of them seen once, and the ten largest clones take about 0.34%. Sample: naive CD4+ T cells from PBMCs. Sample subset: CD45RA+ positively selected. The receptors shown here come from a man aged 18 to 30 in good health. Some clones in this sample may be carry-over from other donors' samples.

V and J are TRBV11-2 and TRBJ2-5; D may be TRBD1 (6 bases). The CDR3 is 15 amino acids. Germline V gene lookup returns CDR1 SGHAT and CDR2 FQNNGV. Trimming removed 1 base from V and 4 bases from J, with 13 bases in between. The CDR3 DNA sequence: TGTGCCAGCAGCTTAGCTGGGGACAAGGGAGAGACCCAGTACTTC. It yields the protein CASSLAGDKGETQYF.

V usage is TRBV5-4 and J usage is TRBJ2-7, with D possibly matching TRBD2 (6 bases). Germline V gene lookup returns CDR1 SGHNT and CDR2 YYREEE (reference sequence). The V end was cut by 4 bases, the J end by 7 bases, with 24 bases between. The CDR3 length is 16 residues. CDR3 sequence: CASSRGGARAVEEQYF. The CDR3 DNA sequence: TGTGCCAGCAGCCGGGGCGGGGCGAGGGCGGTTGAAGAGCAGTACTTC.

This clone has only a few counts. Within the sample, other DNA sequences also encode this same CDR3. The chain has TRBV5-1 and TRBJ2-7; D may be TRBD1 (5 bases). V gave up 0 bases and J gave up 2 bases, with 6 bases separating them. Germline-derived CDR1 and CDR2 are SGHRS and YFSETQ. The CDR3 is 13 amino acids. As DNA, the CDR3 is TGCGCCAGCAGCTTGGGGGGCCCCTACGAGCAGTACTTC. Protein product: CASSLGGPYEQYF.